This passage covers 30 T cell receptor beta chains from one sample sequenced in a study of cytomegalovirus exposure and HLA in healthy donors. Measured with immunoSEQ multiplex PCR; TCRdb has only the in-frame clones, and not every one. This sample has fewer than 150,000 clones; around 90% occur once, and the top ten carry about 7.9%. The sample comprised PBMCs. These receptors were taken from a woman aged 18-30 years in good health and CMV-seropositive.

This clone was seen once. This chain connects TRBV6-1 to TRBJ1-1; a weak D match, TRBD1 (5 bases). This CDR3 contains 14 residues. The V gene's germline CDR1 is MNHNS and CDR2 SASEGT. V lost 2 bases and J 7 bases, leaving 14 bases between the germline ends. CDR3 bases: TGTGCCAGCAGTGAACTCGGTCAGGGCGGTGAAGCTTTCTTT. Amino acid sequence: CASSELGQGGEAFF.

The chain combines TRBV15 with TRBJ2-7, with 7 bases identical to TRBD2. The ends lost 1 base at V and 4 bases at J; junction bases unmatched: 10. Germline V gene sequence: CDR1 LNHNV, CDR2 YYDKDF (reference sequence). The CDR3 runs 16 residues. The CDR3 DNA follows: TGTGCCACCAGCAGAGTGCCTAGCGGCAAGTGGTACGAGCAGTACTTC. This translates into CATSRVPSGKWYEQYF.

This chain uses TRBV7-3 with TRBJ2-2; TRBD1 might be the D (5 bases). V dropped 0 bases and J dropped 4 bases, with 12 bases sitting between them. Germline CDR1 SGHTA, CDR2 FQGTGA. This CDR3 spans 16 amino acids. The CDR3: CASSLTGLEGTGELFF. CDR3 bases: TGTGCCAGCAGCTTAACGGGGCTCGAAGGCACCGGGGAGCTGTTTTTT.

The rearrangement links TRBV5-1 to TRBJ1-1; TRBD1 aligns across 7 bases. The germline V gene encodes CDR1 SGHRS and CDR2 YFSETQ. The CDR3 runs 14 residues. J gave up 2 bases and V 4 bases, and 5 bases lay outside the gene matches. CDR3 sequence reads: CASSQDRSNTEAFF. CDR3 nucleotide sequence: TGCGCCAGCAGCCAGGACAGGAGTAACACTGAAGCTTTCTTT.

The chain links TRBV5-6 to TRBJ2-5; 8 bases fit TRBD1. Germline-derived CDR1 and CDR2 are SGHDT and YYEEEE. J gave up 5 bases and V 4 bases, and 10 bases lay outside the gene matches. The CDR3 has 15 residues. The DNA of the CDR3 is TGTGCCAGCAGCCATTCAGGGGGCTGGGGGGAGACCCAGTACTTC. Its translation: CASSHSGGWGETQYF.

This sequence joins TRBV5-6 and TRBJ1-2; D possibly corresponds to TRBD1 (6 bases). Germline V gene lookup returns CDR1 SGHDT and CDR2 YYEEEE. V lost 1 base to trimming and J lost 8 bases, with 12 bases between them. The CDR3 runs 13 residues. The CDR3 nucleotides read TGTGCCAGCAGCTTGCGCGGGGGCGTCGGCTACACCTTC. It yields the protein CASSLRGGVGYTF.

The rearrangement uses TRBV7-2 and TRBJ2-7, with TRBD2 matching over 9 bases. Germline CDR1 and CDR2: SGHTA and FQGNSA. The ends lost 4 bases at V and 3 bases at J; junction bases unmatched: 1. This CDR3 spans 13 amino acids. In DNA form, the CDR3 reads TGTGCCAGCAGCTCGACTAGCGGCTACGAGCAGTACTTC. Encoded protein: CASSSTSGYEQYF.

The table lists this clone with a count of one. The V call is TRBV6-5, the J call TRBJ1-2; D might be TRBD1 (6 bases). CDR1 and CDR2 from the germline V gene are MNHEY and SVGAGI. Trimming took 2 bases from V and 1 from J, leaving 8 bases between them. This CDR3 is built from 14 residues. The CDR3: CASSYRTDNYGYTF. For the CDR3, the DNA is TGTGCCAGCAGTTACCGGACAGATAACTATGGCTACACCTTC.

A note on this clone: The same CDR3 also results from other DNA sequences found in this sample. The chain couples TRBV7-9 to TRBJ1-5, with 7 bases that match TRBD1. Germline V CDR1 and CDR2: SEHNR, FQNEAQ (reference sequence). The CDR3 totals 14 residues. V shed 5 bases and J 3 bases; nucleotides not matched to a gene: 4. CDR3 amino acids: CASSPGQFNQPQHF. Here the CDR3 DNA reads TGTGCCAGCAGCCCGGGACAGTTCAATCAGCCCCAGCATTTT.

The gene calls are TRBV7-6 and TRBJ1-4, with a weak D call TRBD1 (6 bases). V lost 3 bases to trimming and J lost 3 bases, with 8 bases between them. Germline V gives CDR1 SGHVS, CDR2 FNYEAQ. The CDR3 length is 14 residues. The CDR3 bases are TGTGCCAGCAGCTTCGACAGGCCTAATGAAAAACTGTTTTTT. Residues: CASSFDRPNEKLFF.

This clone appeared once. The V call is TRBV30, the J call TRBJ1-4, with D possibly being TRBD1 (6 bases). CDR1 is GTSNPN and CDR2 is SVGIG in the germline V gene (reference sequence). The length of the CDR3 is 16 residues. Trimming pared 3 bases from V and 7 bases from J, leaving 21 bases between. Written as DNA, the CDR3 is TGTGCCTGGAGCCCCGACAGGTCCGGCGTTGGTGAAAAACTGTTTTTT. This translates into CAWSPDRSGVGEKLFF. The full variable domain, with the rest looked up from reference TRBV30 and TRBJ1-4, is SQTIHQWPATLVQPVGSPLSLECTVEGTSNPNLYWYRQAAGRGLQLLFYSVGIGQISSEVPQNLSASRPQDRQFILSSKKLLLSDSGFYLCAWSPDRSGVGEKLFFGSGTQLSVL.

V gene TRBV15 combines with J gene TRBJ1-2; 8 bases are a match to TRBD1. With V trimmed by 5 bases and J by 4 bases, 6 bases remained unmatched. The length of the CDR3 is 14 residues. Germline V gene data show CDR1 as LNHNV and CDR2 as YYDKDF (reference sequence). The CDR3 DNA reads as TGTGCCACCAGCCAAGACAGGGGTATCTATGGCTACACCTTC. Protein sequence: CATSQDRGIYGYTF.

The CDR3, as DNA: TGTGCCAGCAGCGTTAATAGCGGTAATTTACAAGAGACCCAGTACTTC. Its protein product is CASSVNSGNLQETQYF. The rearrangement joins TRBV9 to TRBJ2-5, with D tentatively TRBD2 (6 bases). The V and J ends lost 2 bases and 2 bases respectively, with 16 bases between them. Germline lookup yields CDR1 SGDLS and CDR2 YYNGEE. The CDR3 is 16 residues long.

This clone was detected only once. CDR3 region: CASSLVGGGRMNTEAFF. Here the CDR3 DNA reads TGTGCCAGCAGTTTAGTAGGGGGCGGCCGGATGAACACTGAAGCTTTCTTT. J is TRBJ1-1 and V is TRBV28, with 7 bases aligning to TRBD1. Unmatched junction bases numbered 9, after V lost 2 bases and J lost 0 bases. CDR1 and CDR2 (germline): MDHEN, SYDVKM. The CDR3 covers 17 residues.

This chain links TRBV7-3 with TRBJ2-1; TRBD2 might be the D (7 bases). Trimming took 3 bases from V and 8 from J, leaving 17 bases between them. The CDR3 contains 15 residues. CDR1 and CDR2 from the germline V gene are SGHTA and FQGTGA. The DNA for the CDR3 is TGTGCCAGCAGCTTTTCGGGGGGCCCGAGCGATGAGCAGTTCTTC. Translation gives CASSFSGGPSDEQFF.

The J gene is TRBJ1-3, the V gene TRBV5-1, with D possibly matching TRBD1 (5 bases). The germline V and J ends were trimmed by 1 base and 0 bases, with 11 bases remaining between them. The CDR3 contains 16 residues. Germline CDR1 SGHRS, CDR2 YFSETQ. In nucleotides, the CDR3 is TGCGCCAGCAGCTTGATGGGGCCAGACTCTGGAAACACCATATATTTT. Amino acids: CASSLMGPDSGNTIYF.

The gene calls are TRBV4-1 and TRBJ1-5; TRBD1 agrees at 7 bases. Germline V lookup: CDR1 MGHRA, CDR2 YSYEKL. The CDR3 extends over 16 amino acids. Trimming removed 1 base from V and 4 bases from J; junction bases left unmatched: 7. The CDR3 here is CASSQVGRDRNQPQHF. In DNA form, the CDR3 reads TGCGCCAGCAGCCAAGTAGGTCGGGACAGAAATCAGCCCCAGCATTTT.

The chain has TRBV5-6 and TRBJ2-7; D might be TRBD1 (6 bases). CDR3 length: 12 residues. Looked up from germline, CDR1 is SGHDT and CDR2 is YYEEEE. Between the trimmed V and J ends, which lost 3 bases and 6 bases, there was a span of 10 bases. The CDR3 loop reads CASSYTGSEQYF. The CDR3 nucleotides are TGTGCCAGCAGCTACACAGGGTCCGAGCAGTACTTC.

This sequence joins TRBV7-3 and TRBJ2-2, with 9 bases that match TRBD2. The CDR3 is made up of 16 amino acids. V was clipped by 6 bases and J by 5 bases; unmatched bases: 10. CDR1 and CDR2 from the germline V gene are SGHTA and FQGTGA. The CDR3 DNA is TGTGCCAGCAGACCTAGCGGGGCCCAAGGGACCGGGGAGCTGTTTTTT. This codes for CASRPSGAQGTGELFF.

This clone was seen more than once but under ten times. This chain joins TRBV7-6 and TRBJ1-1; a weak D match, TRBD1 (5 bases). The CDR3 sequence is 16 residues long. Germline values: CDR1 SGHVS, CDR2 FNYEAQ. Trimming took off 1 base at V and 3 bases at J, with 15 bases between the two ends. CDR3 sequence: CASSLGLTGEDTEAFF. The CDR3 DNA follows: TGTGCCAGCAGCTTAGGTCTTACAGGCGAGGACACTGAAGCTTTCTTT.

The J gene is TRBJ1-4, the V gene TRBV9; D is uncertain. Trimming took off 0 bases at V and 4 bases at J, with 7 bases between the two ends. CDR3 length: 14 residues. Per the germline V gene, CDR1 is SGDLS and CDR2 is YYNGEE. In DNA form, the CDR3 reads TGTGCCAGCAGCGTAGAGCCGATTAATGAAAAACTGTTTTTT. It encodes CASSVEPINEKLFF. Drawing the rest from reference TRBV9 and TRBJ1-4, the complete variable domain is DSGVTQTPKHLITATGQRVTLRCSPRSGDLSVYWYQQSLDQGLQFLIQYYNGEERAKGNILERFSAQQFPDLHSELNLSSLELGDSALYFCASSVEPINEKLFFGSGTQLSVL.

The chain is built from TRBV7-9 and TRBJ2-1; TRBD2 matches at 8 bases. The length of the CDR3 is 17 residues. Germline assignment: CDR1 SEHNR and CDR2 FQNEAQ (reference sequence). After removal of 5 bases from V and 3 bases from J, the junction contained 12 bases not matched to a gene. The DNA for the CDR3 is TGTGCCAGCAGCGCAGCCCTGGCTAGCGGGCTCTACAATGAGCAGTTCTTC. It codes for CASSAALASGLYNEQFF.

This chain connects TRBV19 to TRBJ2-5; 7 bases line up with TRBD2. V dropped 3 bases and J dropped 5; count of bases not matched to a gene: 9. The CDR3 has 15 amino acids. The germline CDR1 and CDR2 sequences are LNHDA and SQIVND (reference sequence). CDR3 bases: TGTGCCAGTAGTATCTCTAACGGGGGGACGGAGACCCAGTACTTC. The encoded protein is CASSISNGGTETQYF.

J is TRBJ1-5 and V is TRBV5-1, with D unresolved. CDR1 is SGHRS and CDR2 is YFSETQ in the germline V gene. Between the trimmed V and J ends, which lost 1 base and 0 bases, there was a span of 8 bases. The CDR3 consists of 15 residues. The CDR3 loop reads CASSLFGDSNQPQHF. CDR3 in DNA: TGCGCCAGCAGCTTGTTCGGGGATAGCAATCAGCCCCAGCATTTT.

This clone has just a few counts. The DNA for the CDR3 is TGTGCCAGCAGCTTCGGGGATTGGACAGCCCAGAACACTGAAGCTTTCTTT. This gives the protein CASSFGDWTAQNTEAFF. The chain links TRBV13 to TRBJ1-1, with D possibly matching TRBD1 (6 bases). This CDR3 is 17 amino acids long. Germline assignment: CDR1 PRHDT and CDR2 FYEKMQ (reference sequence). Trimming left V 3 bases short and J 1 base short, with 18 bases between.

J is TRBJ2-7 and V is TRBV7-2, with D possibly TRBD2 on 6 matching bases. V shed 5 bases and J shed 2 bases, with 13 bases lying between them. Germline V gene data show CDR1 as SGHTA and CDR2 as FQGNSA. The CDR3 has 14 residues. DNA of the CDR3: TGTGCCAGCAGCCCTAGCGCAGGGACCTACGAGCAGTACTTC. The encoded protein is CASSPSAGTYEQYF.

In the case of this clone: Other DNA sequences of this sample code for an identical CDR3. V gene TRBV2 combines with J gene TRBJ1-5, with D unresolved. The CDR3 has 13 amino acids. Germline V lookup: CDR1 SNHLY, CDR2 FYNNEI. The V end was cut by 8 bases, the J end by 0 bases, with 8 bases between. The CDR3 bases are TGTGCCAGCCGGGGAGATAGCAATCAGCCCCAGCATTTT. This encodes CASRGDSNQPQHF.

The rearrangement joins TRBV4-3 to TRBJ1-1, with D tentatively TRBD1 (6 bases). The V and J ends lost 0 bases and 2 bases respectively, with 10 bases between them. Germline values: CDR1 LGHNA, CDR2 YSLEER. This CDR3 spans 15 amino acids. The CDR3 nucleotides are TGCGCCAGCAGCCAAGAAGCAGGGGCTAACACTGAAGCTTTCTTT. It encodes CASSQEAGANTEAFF.

This chain links TRBV5-4 with TRBJ1-2; a weak D match, TRBD1 (5 bases). V was pared by 0 bases and J by 5 bases, with 11 bases between. The germline gives CDR1 SGHNT, CDR2 YYREEE (reference sequence). The CDR3 has 14 amino acids. The CDR3 loop is CASSLGQGRYGYTF. The CDR3 DNA sequence: TGTGCCAGCAGCTTGGGCCAGGGAAGGTATGGCTACACCTTC.

V gene TRBV2 combines with J gene TRBJ2-3; D gene ambiguous. CDR3 length: 10 amino acids. Germline loops: CDR1 SNHLY, CDR2 FYNNEI. Trimming took off 9 bases at V and 8 bases at J, with 9 bases between the two ends. The CDR3 DNA reads TGTGCCAGAAGGAGTGGTACGCAGTATTTT. Translating gives CARRSGTQYF.